This TCR beta chain was recorded in a study of beta chain bispecific antibodies for T cell cancers listed by TCRdb under 2021. For the study in its entirety: After T cells from healthy donors were cocultured with bispecific antibodies and T cell leukemia lines, the researchers used TRBV sequencing of the cells that survived to measure how much each TRBV family was depleted.

Findings and caveats that apply to the study as a whole: Every sequenced sample was a mix of normal T cells and leukemia cell line cells, and most of the targeted TRBV signal originated from the leukemia cells instead of the normal T cells.

T cells were expanded from blood mononuclear cells for roughly 3 days using either anti-CD3 antibody OKT3 or CD3/CD28 Dynabeads. Expanded T cells were maintained in RPMI 1640 supplemented with around 10% fetal bovine serum, recombinant human IL-2 (approximately 91 IU/ml) and IL-7 (roughly 4.6 ng/ml). Each coculture mixed 5 x 10^4 target cells and 5 x 10^4 normal T cells with bispecific antibody in approximately 100 ul and was incubated at 37 degrees C for approximately 15 hours. Every bispecific antibody was made of two single-chain variable fragments expressed in a single-chain diabody format with a His tag. Effector T cells were obtained from healthy human donors, and peripheral blood mononuclear cells were isolated from leukapheresis samples by Ficoll density gradient centrifugation. The libraries included unique molecular identifier barcodes, and the barcodes were used to quantify clonotypes. Qiagen AllPrep DNA/RNA Micro kits were used to isolate total RNA, and an Agilent TapeStation was used to check RNA quality. TCR beta libraries were constructed by 5' RACE, in which cDNA synthesis was followed by two PCR steps with TCR beta constant-region gene-specific primers. Sequencing of the TCR beta libraries was performed on an Illumina MiSeq platform. The authors processed their data as follows. MIGEC, MiXCR and VDJtools were used for read processing. Clonotype frequency was calculated as the fraction of unique molecular identifiers assigned to a given clonotype among all unique molecular identifiers in the sample. Using fastp trimming at Q25 and MiXCR clonotype assembly, TCRdb reanalyzed the public sequencing data and kept in-frame beta chains. When rows share a CDR3 protein, they turn into one entry using the most common DNA and genes. V and J calls and clone size were set by TCRdb, not the authors. The sample table holds over 20,000 distinct CDR3 sequences, of which roughly 2.6% were seen once. 25% to 35% of the sample goes to the ten largest clones.

This clonotype was detected many times. This clone's antigen is unknown. Qualities for individual bases were not recorded, and no much larger clone is one base off. The sequenced sample was healthy donor T cells cultured with leukemia cells. The origin of this receptor is a human donor in good health. Some clones in this sample may be carry-over from other donors' samples.

The nucleotide sequence is given as TGTGCCAGCAGTCCGACCCCCCTTCAGGGGGGGGAGCCCCAGCATTTT. It specifies CASSPTPLQGGEPQHF. In this chain, TRBV28 is recombined with TRBJ1-5, with TRBD1 matching 7 junction bases. V is cut back by 5 bases and J by 8 bases, with 15 bases in the junction unmatched. As encoded in the germline V gene, CDR1 is MDHEN while CDR2 is SYDVKM. Inclusive of the bounding cysteine and phenylalanine, the CDR3 is 16 residues long. Here the CDR3 DNA is all that survives: 48 bases in frame from base 1.